What follows are 10 T cell receptor beta chains derived from one specimen sequenced in a study of T cell changes during pregnancy in multiple sclerosis. Method: immunoSEQ multiplex PCR; TCRdb's copy keeps in-frame clones and lacks some. The data show fewer than 110,000 clones, with 92% seen just once and 0.9% to 0.95% held by the top ten. Sequencing used peripheral blood, obtained after pregnancy. Receptors were obtained from a female donor with multiple sclerosis, enrolled in a pregnancy study.

The V gene is TRBV7-2, the J gene TRBJ2-3, with 10 bases matching TRBD2. Looked up from germline, CDR1 is SGHTA and CDR2 is FQGNSA. This CDR3 comprises 14 residues. The V segment lost 6 bases and the J segment 8 bases; nucleotides outside the gene matches: 8. The CDR3 is CASSERGGLGTQYF. The DNA for the CDR3 is TGTGCCAGCAGTGAGCGGGGGGGGCTGGGTACGCAGTATTTT. Supplemented by reference TRBV7-2 and TRBJ2-3, the full variable domain reads GAGVSQSPSNKVTEKGKDVELRCDPISGHTALYWYRQSLGQGLEFLIYFQGNSAPDKSGLPSDRFSAERTGGSVSTLTIQRTQQEDSAVYLCASSERGGLGTQYFGPGTRLTVL.

CDR3 residues: CASSDSYSNQPQHF. CDR3 nucleotides: TGTGCCAGCAGTGATTCTTATAGCAATCAGCCCCAGCATTTT. The V and J genes are TRBV6-1 and TRBJ1-5; D unclear. With 3 bases removed from V and 0 bases from J, the gap between germline ends came to 6 bases. Germline lookup yields CDR1 MNHNS and CDR2 SASEGT. CDR3 size: 14 residues.

The CDR3 sequence: CASGSTGGSYEQYF. The CDR3 DNA is TGCGCCAGCGGATCTACAGGGGGCTCCTACGAGCAGTACTTC. The rearrangement uses TRBV5-1 and TRBJ2-7; TRBD1 aligns across 8 bases. Trimming at V came to 7 bases and at J to 0 bases, leaving 6 bases not matched to a gene. Germline V gene sequence: CDR1 SGHRS, CDR2 YFSETQ. CDR3 length: 14 residues.

V gene TRBV6-1 combines with J gene TRBJ1-2, with 7 bases aligning to TRBD1. This CDR3 comprises 15 residues. V lost 1 base, J lost 10 bases, and 12 bases stayed unmatched. CDR1 and CDR2 (germline): MNHNS, SASEGT. The CDR3 region has the DNA TGTGCCAGCAGTGAAGACTCCACAGGGGCGTTCCACTACACCTTC. It encodes CASSEDSTGAFHYTF.

The V and J genes are TRBV2 and TRBJ1-5; tentative D call: TRBD1 (6 bases). The CDR3 contains 17 residues. From germline, CDR1 is SNHLY and CDR2 FYNNEI. V was cut by 7 bases and J by 0 bases, with 19 bases left in between. The CDR3 loop is CASNKGPTGLSNQPQHF. Here the CDR3 DNA reads TGTGCCAGCAATAAGGGACCCACAGGGCTTAGCAATCAGCCCCAGCATTTT.

The chain links TRBV4-1 to TRBJ2-2; 11 nucleotides align to TRBD2. The V and J ends lost 4 bases and 3 bases, in that order; junction bases with no gene match: 7. Germline V lookup: CDR1 MGHRA, CDR2 YSYEKL. The CDR3 has 17 residues. CDR3 in DNA: TGCGCCAGCAGCCCAGCGGAGGGACTAGCGGACACCGGGGAGCTGTTTTTT. This translates into CASSPAEGLADTGELFF.

The rearrangement uses TRBV7-8 and TRBJ2-7, with D tentatively TRBD1 (6 bases). Germline lookup yields CDR1 SGHVS and CDR2 FQNEAQ. This CDR3 comprises 13 residues. With 5 bases removed from V and 6 bases from J, the gap between germline ends came to 14 bases. The CDR3: CASSQGHGVEQYF. The CDR3 region has the DNA TGTGCCAGCAGCCAGGGACATGGGGTCGAGCAGTACTTC.

The rearrangement links TRBV2 to TRBJ2-7; 9 positions match TRBD2. This CDR3 is built from 13 residues. The germline V gene encodes CDR1 SNHLY and CDR2 FYNNEI. Unmatched junction bases numbered 4, after V lost 8 bases and J lost 2 bases. This chain's CDR3 is CASRTSETYEQYF. In DNA form, the CDR3 reads TGTGCCAGCCGGACTAGCGAGACCTACGAGCAGTACTTC.

V is TRBV6-5 and J is TRBJ1-1; possible D gene TRBD1, 6 bases. Germline V gives CDR1 MNHEY, CDR2 SVGAGI. The V end was cut by 4 bases, the J end by 1 base, with 16 bases between. The CDR3 length is 16 residues. This CDR3 is CASSSQGKGGNTEAFF. The CDR3 nucleotides are TGTGCCAGCAGTTCACAGGGAAAAGGGGGGAACACTGAAGCTTTCTTT.

There are a few counts of this clone. The rearrangement joins TRBV10-3 to TRBJ1-3; D unresolved. CDR3 length equals 13 residues. Germline V gene data show CDR1 as ENHRY and CDR2 as SYGVKD. V lost 7 bases, J lost 7 bases, and 14 bases lay in between. The CDR3 loop is CAITPPQANTIYF. The CDR3 DNA follows: TGTGCCATCACCCCACCCCAGGCTAACACCATATATTTT.